The 3 T cell receptor beta chains below all came from one sample that was sequenced in a study of early T cells in non-severe SARS-CoV-2 infection. TCRdb re-derived calls from the 5' RACE reads in MiXCR, one entry per CDR3 protein. The table lists 85,000 to 120,000 distinct CDR3 sequences, over 10% of them singletons. The sample comprised whole blood. Receptors originate from an adult who was a healthcare worker with PCR-confirmed SARS-CoV-2 infection or an uninfected control (not recorded which).

In this sample, this clonotype turned up a few times. The chain carries TRBV6-5 and TRBJ1-1; no definite D call. The CDR3 is made up of 13 amino acids. Trimming pared 5 bases from V and 5 bases from J, leaving 12 bases between. Germline assignment: CDR1 MNHEY and CDR2 SVGAGI. The CDR3 is CASSIGRSTEAFF. Here the CDR3 DNA reads TGTGCCAGCAGTATCGGGAGGAGTACTGAAGCTTTCTTT.

This clonotype was counted many times. This sequence joins TRBV20-1 and TRBJ2-2, with no clear D. V lost 3 bases and J lost 5, with 10 bases in between. This CDR3 has 13 amino acids. Looked up from germline, CDR1 is DFQATT and CDR2 is SNEGSKA (reference sequence). The CDR3 here is CSASNSLTGELFF. The CDR3 DNA sequence: TGCAGTGCTAGCAACTCCCTGACCGGGGAGCTGTTTTTT.

The chain uses TRBV7-9 and TRBJ2-1; D may correspond to TRBD1 or TRBD2 (5 bases each). The CDR3 length is 14 residues. From germline, CDR1 is SEHNR and CDR2 FQNEAQ (reference sequence). Trimming shortened V by 5 bases and J by 7 bases, and 15 bases separated the two germline ends. As DNA, the CDR3 is TGTGCCAGCAGCCCCGGGGCTAGGGCTAATGAGCAGTTCTTC. Translation: CASSPGARANEQFF.